This T cell receptor beta chain was recorded in a study of blood T cell repertoires in COVID-19. V dropped 6 bases and J dropped 0; count of bases not matched to a gene: 10. Germline CDR1 is MNHEY and CDR2 is SMNVEV (reference sequence). This CDR3 is 16 amino acids long. Produced via immunoSEQ multiplex PCR; TCRdb's table is partial and in-frame only. The table records 200,000 or so clones, more than 65% of them present only once. The genes are TRBV27 and TRBJ2-7, with TRBD1 identical over 8 bases. This TCR came from a woman aged 25 to 39 who had recovered from COVID-19. The material sequenced was peripheral blood. The CDR3, as DNA: TGTGCCAGCAGCATTAACAGGGGGTCCCTCTCCTACGAGCAGTACTTC. This sequence encodes CASSINRGSLSYEQYF.